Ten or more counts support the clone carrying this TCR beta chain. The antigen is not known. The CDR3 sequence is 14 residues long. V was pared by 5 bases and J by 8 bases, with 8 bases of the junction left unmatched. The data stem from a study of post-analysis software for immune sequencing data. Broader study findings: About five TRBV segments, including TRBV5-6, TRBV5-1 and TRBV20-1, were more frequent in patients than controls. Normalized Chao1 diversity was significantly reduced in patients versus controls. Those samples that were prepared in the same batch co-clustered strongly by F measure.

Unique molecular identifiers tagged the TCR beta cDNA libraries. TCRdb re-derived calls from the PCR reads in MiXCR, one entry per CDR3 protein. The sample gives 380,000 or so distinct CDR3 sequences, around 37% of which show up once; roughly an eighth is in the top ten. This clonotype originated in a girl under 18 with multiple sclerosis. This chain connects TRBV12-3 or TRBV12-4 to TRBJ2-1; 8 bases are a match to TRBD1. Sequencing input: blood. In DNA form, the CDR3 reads TGTGCCAGCAGTCCCGGACAGGGCCGATATGAGCAGTTCTTC. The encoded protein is CASSPGQGRYEQFF.